The T cell receptor (beta chain) described here comes from a study of blood T cell repertoires in COVID-19 (dated by TCRdb to about 2020). Regarding the study in general: The collaborator samples originated in the United States, Italy and Spain and spanned the acute and convalescent phases of COVID-19. Where available, HLA class I and class II types were obtained from metadata supplied by the sample provider rather than from assay-based typing. The prospective study material was composed of cDNA or gDNA derived from T cells, B-cell-depleted T cells, or PBMCs. The samples were drawn from the first 160 participants of the ongoing ImmuneRACE study and from roughly 1,300 subjects provided by 6 global collaborators. The repertoires were released in a freely available public database intended as a resource for research on the immune response to SARS-CoV-2. Nearly every sample came with metadata listing a de-identified subject ID, COVID-19 status, age in years and sex. Deeply sampled blood TCRbeta repertoires from subjects exposed to, actively infected with, or recovered from COVID-19 were included in the dataset. Broad study findings and their caveats: The quantity of clinical and demographic metadata differed by source and by participant and was supplied without curation.

In this sample, this clone turned up a few times. The antigen it binds to is not known. No much larger clonotype is one base removed from it; base qualities were not supplied. Trimming leaves V shorter by 6 bases and J shorter by 7 bases, with the junction holding 8 bases beyond the gene matches. The CDR3 holds 14 amino acids from the cysteine to the phenylalanine. Solely the CDR3 DNA is kept, with 42 bases framed from the first base. CDR1 MNHEY and CDR2 SMNVEV were looked up in the germline V gene (reference sequence). TCRbeta CDR3 regions were amplified from genomic DNA by means of the immunoSEQ Assay, a bias-controlled multiplex PCR. On the study's bioinformatics: The number of nucleated cells in each sample was estimated by amplification of reference gene primers within the assay. To quantify the absolute abundance of each unique TCRbeta CDR3 rearrangement, sequence reads were collapsed and filtered. For each sample, productive Simpson clonality was calculated by taking the square root of Simpson's diversity index across productive rearrangements. TCRdb took over this immuneACCESS table, retaining in-frame rearrangements with V and J assigned. Such tables are incomplete; in checked studies, under half of the missing clones stem from an unresolved V gene, and the remainder is unexplained. V, J and clone size are taken as reported in that table, and D and trimming were inferred from the DNA itself. This sample comprises 25,000 to 30,000 clones, approximately 79% of them detected only once. Of the sample, more than 1.5% is held by the ten largest clones.

Each collaborating institution followed its own protocols to collect whole blood in K2EDTA tubes. Collaborator samples were shipped for TCRbeta analysis as frozen whole blood, isolated PBMCs, or DNA extracted from either sample type. This chain joins TRBV27 to TRBJ2-2, with TRBD1 matching 7 junction bases. The sequenced material came from peripheral blood. The clonotype originates from a man at least 80 years old with active or convalescent COVID-19. The bases read TGTGCCAGCAGACCGGACAGGCTTGTCGGGGAGCTGTTTTTT. It translates to CASRPDRLVGELFF.